This T cell receptor beta chain originates from a study of T cell changes during pregnancy in multiple sclerosis. Trimming shortened V by 4 bases and J by 5 bases, and 17 bases separated the two germline ends. The CDR3 covers 15 residues. Germline V lookup: CDR1 SEHNR, CDR2 FQNEAQ (reference sequence). This clone counts as medium-sized. Sequenced by immunoSEQ multiplex PCR; TCRdb stores in-frame clones only, minus some. The sample gives some 60,000 clones, approximately 91% of which show up once; 1% to 1.5% is in the top ten. Here the sequenced sample was peripheral blood, taken in the second trimester of pregnancy. The sequence derives from a female donor with multiple sclerosis, enrolled in a pregnancy study. This chain links TRBV7-9 with TRBJ1-1; D is unclear. In DNA, the CDR3 is TGTGCCAGCAGCTCCGCCGGACTGGGAACAACTGAAGCTTTCTTT. Translated, it gives CASSSAGLGTTEAFF. Full variable domain (outside the CDR3, taken from reference TRBV7-9 and TRBJ1-1): DTGVSQNPRHKITKRGQNVTFRCDPISEHNRLYWYRQTLGQGPEFLTYFQNEAQLEKSRLLSDRFSAERPKGSFSTLEIQRTEQGDSAMYLCASSSAGLGTTEAFFGQGTRLTVV.